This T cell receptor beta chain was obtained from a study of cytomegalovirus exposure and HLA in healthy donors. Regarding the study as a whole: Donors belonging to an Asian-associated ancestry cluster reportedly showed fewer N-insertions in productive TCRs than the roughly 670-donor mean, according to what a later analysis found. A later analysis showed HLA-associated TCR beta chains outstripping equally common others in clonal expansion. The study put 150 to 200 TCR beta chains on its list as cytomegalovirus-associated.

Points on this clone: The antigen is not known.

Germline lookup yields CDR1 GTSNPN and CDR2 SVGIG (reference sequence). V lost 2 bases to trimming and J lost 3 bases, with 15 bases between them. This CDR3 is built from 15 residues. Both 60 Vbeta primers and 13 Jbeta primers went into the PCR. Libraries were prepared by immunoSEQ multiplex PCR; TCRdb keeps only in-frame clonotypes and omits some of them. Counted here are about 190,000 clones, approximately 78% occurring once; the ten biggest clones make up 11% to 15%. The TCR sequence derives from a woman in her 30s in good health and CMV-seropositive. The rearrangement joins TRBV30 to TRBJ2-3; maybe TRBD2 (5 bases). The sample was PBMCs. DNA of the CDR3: TGTGCCTGGAGTACTACTAGGAAGGCAACAGATACGCAGTATTTT. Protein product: CAWSTTRKATDTQYF.